This T cell receptor beta chain emerged from a study of beta chain features in type 1 diabetes. Purity of each sorted population was above 98%. This CDR3 contains 13 residues. Germline V CDR1 and CDR2: LGHNA, YNFKEQ. V lost 1 base, J lost 6 bases, and 1 base stayed unmatched. Expressed TCRB transcripts were sequenced, since all the RNA that had been isolated was reverse transcribed. Assay used: immunoSEQ multiplex PCR; TCRdb lists only in-frame clones, some missing. The profile shows more than 300,000 clones, around 13% of them singletons. Specimen: naive CD4+ T cells from blood. The origin of this receptor is a man aged 18 to 30 in good health. The J gene is TRBJ1-2, the V gene TRBV4-2, with TRBD1 identical over 8 bases. The CDR3 region has the DNA TGTGCCAGCAGCCAAGCCAGGGGGCATGGCTACACCTTC. It translates to CASSQARGHGYTF.